This TCR beta chain was retrieved from a study of blood T cell repertoires in COVID-19. Looking at the study overall: Whether acute or convalescent, the COVID-19 samples came from the United States, Italy and Spain.

Original processing notes: Reference gene primer amplification gave estimated nucleated cell counts. Here immunoSEQ multiplex PCR was the method, and the copy in TCRdb shows in-frame clones only, minus some. The DNA was the basis for D and trimming; V, J and clone size are from that table. This sample yields about 200,000 clones, of which over 75% are seen a single time; approximately 7.9% belongs to the top ten. The CDR3 extends over 15 amino acids. CDR1 is SGHRS, CDR2 YFSETQ, per germline. V was pared by 6 bases and J by 10 bases, with 20 bases between. Sequenced input: peripheral blood. The chain couples TRBV5-1 to TRBJ1-6; D is possibly TRBD1 (6 bases). The sequence was obtained from an elderly woman with acute or convalescent COVID-19. The CDR3 loop reads CASNPSDRGDSPLHF. The CDR3, as DNA: TGCGCCAGCAACCCCTCGGACAGAGGCGACTCACCCCTCCACTTT.